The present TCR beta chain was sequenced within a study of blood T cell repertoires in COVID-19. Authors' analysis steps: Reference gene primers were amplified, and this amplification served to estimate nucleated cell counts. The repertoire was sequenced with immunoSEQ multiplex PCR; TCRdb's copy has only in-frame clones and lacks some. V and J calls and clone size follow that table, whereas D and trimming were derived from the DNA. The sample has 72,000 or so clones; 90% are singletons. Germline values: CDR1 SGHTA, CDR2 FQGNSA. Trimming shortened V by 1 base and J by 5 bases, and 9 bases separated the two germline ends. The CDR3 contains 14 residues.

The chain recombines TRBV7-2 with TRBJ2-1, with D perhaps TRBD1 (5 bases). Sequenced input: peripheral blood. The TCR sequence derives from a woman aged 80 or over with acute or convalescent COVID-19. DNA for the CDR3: TGTGCCAGCAGCTTAGGGCGACAGAACAATGAGCAGTTCTTC. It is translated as CASSLGRQNNEQFF.